One sample yielded the 14 T cell receptor beta chains listed below, sequenced in a study of T cell responses to AZD1222 COVID-19 vaccine. TCRdb's copy holds only in-frame clones and misses some; the assay was immunoSEQ multiplex PCR. The sample consists of around 120,000 clones, 70% to 90% of them appearing once. Material: peripheral blood, obtained on day 0 of AZD1222 vaccination. These receptors came from an adult in good health.

In nucleotides, the CDR3 is TGTGCCAGCAGCTTATTCGGACAGACGAACACTGAAGCTTTCTTT. Amino acids: CASSLFGQTNTEAFF. The chain recombines TRBV11-2 with TRBJ1-1, with a possible D match to TRBD1 (6 bases). Germline lookup yields CDR1 SGHAT and CDR2 FQNNGV. The V and J ends lost 2 bases and 1 base respectively, with 11 bases between them. This CDR3 spans 15 amino acids.

This sequence joins TRBV7-9 and TRBJ1-1; no clear D. V was trimmed by 5 bases and J by 9 bases, leaving 22 bases between them. The CDR3 sequence is 15 residues long. Germline V gene data show CDR1 as SEHNR and CDR2 as FQNEAQ (reference sequence). CDR3 nucleotides: TGTGCCAGCAGCCCCGGCGGGGTTCCCCACTCCCAAGCTTTCTTT. As protein: CASSPGGVPHSQAFF.

The V call is TRBV7-8, the J call TRBJ1-1; D is possibly TRBD1 (6 bases). This CDR3 region has 14 residues. Trimming stripped 5 bases from V and 1 base from J, with 11 bases between. Per the germline V gene, CDR1 is SGHVS and CDR2 is FQNEAQ. This CDR3 is CASSQIRGNTEAFF. CDR3 bases: TGTGCCAGCAGCCAGATCAGGGGGAACACTGAAGCTTTCTTT.

The V gene is TRBV29-1, the J gene TRBJ2-3; D might be TRBD1 or TRBD2, each matching 6 bases. Germline V gene sequence: CDR1 SQVTM, CDR2 ANQGSEA. V lost 7 bases and J 4 bases, leaving 15 bases between the germline ends. The CDR3 has 13 residues. CDR3 protein: CSAKQGGPDTQYF. The CDR3 DNA follows: TGCAGCGCCAAACAGGGAGGCCCAGATACGCAGTATTTT.

This chain uses TRBV29-1 with TRBJ1-5; D might be TRBD1 (6 bases). This CDR3 is built from 12 residues. V dropped 4 bases and J dropped 4 bases, with 8 bases sitting between them. The V gene's germline CDR1 is SQVTM and CDR2 ANQGSEA. The CDR3 coding sequence is TGCAGCGTTGGGGACAAAAATCAGCCCCAGCATTTT. It yields the protein CSVGDKNQPQHF.

The V gene is TRBV5-4, the J gene TRBJ1-2; 7 nucleotides agree with TRBD1. CDR1 and CDR2 (germline): SGHNT, YYREEE (reference sequence). Trimming at V came to 0 bases and at J to 3 bases, leaving 2 bases not matched to a gene. The CDR3 has 14 amino acids. The DNA of the CDR3 is TGTGCCAGCAGCTTGGCAGGGGGTTACTATGGCTACACCTTC. Protein: CASSLAGGYYGYTF.

The chain recombines TRBV11-3 with TRBJ2-2, with TRBD2 identical over 13 bases. Germline V gene lookup returns CDR1 SGHNT and CDR2 YENEEA. This CDR3 has 18 residues. V trimming: 1 base; J trimming: 4 bases; junction bases outside the gene matches: 6. CDR3 nucleotides: TGTGCCAGCAGCTTAGCCCGGACTAGCGGGGGAATCACCGGGGAGCTGTTTTTT. It translates to CASSLARTSGGITGELFF.

The J gene is TRBJ2-3, the V gene TRBV20-1; TRBD1 matches 7 bases. The germline gives CDR1 DFQATT, CDR2 SNEGSKA (reference sequence). V was pared by 6 bases and J by 10 bases, with 7 bases of the junction left unmatched. CDR3 length equals 11 residues. CDR3 DNA: TGCAGTGCAACGAGACAGGGTCCGCAGTATTTT. Translation gives CSATRQGPQYF.

This clone was detected only once. The chain links TRBV25-1 to TRBJ2-7; TRBD1 aligns across 10 bases. Germline trimming cut 6 bases from V and 2 bases from J; bases unmatched to any gene: 7. Looked up from germline, CDR1 is MGHDK and CDR2 is SYGVNS. The CDR3 contains 15 residues. The CDR3, as DNA: TGTGCCAGCAGGGGGACCGGGACAGGGGCCTACGAGCAGTACTTC. Encoded protein: CASRGTGTGAYEQYF.

This rearrangement joins TRBV27 to TRBJ1-5; D gene ambiguous. This CDR3 contains 12 residues. V lost 8 bases, J lost 5 bases, and 10 bases lay in between. Germline CDR1 and CDR2: MNHEY and SMNVEV (reference sequence). CDR3 residues: CASRAPDQPQHF. The CDR3 DNA is TGTGCCAGCCGGGCCCCTGATCAGCCCCAGCATTTT.

This clone was seen a single time. This chain links TRBV5-6 with TRBJ2-2; D is ambiguous. The germline V gene encodes CDR1 SGHDT and CDR2 YYEEEE. The CDR3 consists of 15 residues. V lost 2 bases and J lost 1, with 9 bases in between. CDR3 nucleotides: TGTGCCAGCAGCTTAGTTCACCTGAACACCGGGGAGCTGTTTTTT. As protein: CASSLVHLNTGELFF.

CDR3 DNA: TGCGCCAGCAGCTTGGTTTCAGATACGCAGTATTTT. It yields the protein CASSLVSDTQYF. The chain combines TRBV5-1 with TRBJ2-3, with D uncertain. The CDR3 has 12 residues. CDR1 is SGHRS, CDR2 YFSETQ, per germline. V lost 0 bases to trimming and J lost 4 bases, with 3 bases between them.

This clone was detected once. The rearrangement joins TRBV19 to TRBJ1-2; TRBD1 matches 12 bases. Per germline, CDR1 LNHDA and CDR2 SQIVND (reference sequence). This CDR3 is 15 amino acids long. V shed 2 bases, J shed 6 bases, and the junction held 4 bases outside the gene matches. The CDR3 DNA sequence: TGTGCCAGTAGTATAAGGGGGACAGGGGGCGATGGCTACACCTTC. As protein: CASSIRGTGGDGYTF.

The genes are TRBV27 and TRBJ1-3; D gene uncertain. Trimming removed 2 bases at V and 0 bases at J, with 5 bases between. The CDR3 has 14 amino acids. In germline, CDR1 is MNHEY, CDR2 SMNVEV (reference sequence). CDR3 amino acids: CASSLGVSGNTIYF. The CDR3 coding sequence is TGTGCCAGCAGTTTAGGGGTCTCTGGAAACACCATATATTTT.